Listed below are T cell receptor beta chains from one sample, sequenced in a study of blood T cell repertoires in COVID-19. This table comes from immunoSEQ multiplex PCR, and its TCRdb copy is limited to in-frame clones, with some not included. The table lists about 50,000 clones, about 81% of them singletons. The material sequenced was peripheral blood. These receptors were obtained from a woman aged 80 or over with COVID-19, enrolled during active disease. The CDR3 runs from the conserved cysteine through the conserved F or W. A D gene is named only where the DNA matches it firmly. Clone size appears in some rows only: once, few, many, or a class for an expanded clone.

TRBJ2-5	-	TRBV4-1	TRBD2	17	TGCGCCAGCGGACACAGTTACGGGACTAGCGGGAGTGAGACCCAGTACTTC	CASGHSYGTSGSETQYF
TRBJ2-3	-	TRBV15	TRBD2	16	TGTGCCACCAGCAGAGGACTAGCGGGAGGCACAGATACGCAGTATTTT	CATSRGLAGGTDTQYF
TRBJ2-1	-	TRBV30	-	11	TGTGCCTGGAGTCTCCAGAATGAGCAGTTCTTC	CAWSLQNEQFF
TRBJ2-2	once	TRBV14	-	17	TGTGCCAGCAGCCAAGAAAGTAGTGGGCACCACACCGGGGAGCTGTTTTTT	CASSQESSGHHTGELFF
TRBJ1-1	-	TRBV20-1	TRBD1	11	TGCAGTGCTTCTCCGGACAGGGGGATCTTCTTT	CSASPDRGIFF
TRBJ2-7	-	TRBV3-1/TRBV3-2	TRBD1	13	TGTGCCAGCAGACAGGGACAGGGTTACGAGCAGTACTTC	CASRQGQGYEQYF
TRBJ1-1	-	TRBV28	-	14	TGTGCCAGCATCCCTTCAGGGGTGAACACTGAAGCTTTCTTT	CASIPSGVNTEAFF
TRBJ2-7	-	TRBV4-1	TRBD1	14	TGCGCCAGCAGCCAGACAGGGTCAATAAACGAGCAGTACTTC	CASSQTGSINEQYF
TRBJ2-7	-	TRBV5-5	TRBD2	14	TGTGCCAGCAGCTTCGTGCTAGCGGGAGACGAGCAGTACTTC	CASSFVLAGDEQYF
TRBJ1-1	-	TRBV18	-	15	TGTGCCAGCTCACCACGGTCCGGGGGAGACACTGAAGCTTTCTTT	CASSPRSGGDTEAFF
TRBJ2-1	-	TRBV19	-	15	TGTGCCAGTAGCTTCTTAGCGCCCCGGGACAATGAGCAGTTCTTC	CASSFLAPRDNEQFF
TRBJ1-1	once	TRBV2	TRBD1	14	TGTGCCAGCAGTACCCAGGGGGCGCGAACTGAAGCTTTCTTT	CASSTQGARTEAFF
TRBJ2-7	-	TRBV6-4	TRBD2	15	TGTGCCAGCAGCCCCGGTGGGCGGGAGCCCTACGAGCAGTACTTC	CASSPGGREPYEQYF
TRBJ1-2	-	TRBV6-5	-	13	TGTGCCAGCAGTTATCCCCAGGGGACGGGCTACACCTTC	CASSYPQGTGYTF
TRBJ2-5	once	TRBV5-1	-	14	TGCGCCAGCAGCTTGGGCGCAGGGCAAGAGACCCAGTACTTC	CASSLGAGQETQYF
TRBJ2-7	-	TRBV30	TRBD1	13	TGTGCCTGGAGAAGGGGACAGCTCTACGAGCAGTACTTC	CAWRRGQLYEQYF
TRBJ1-2	-	TRBV5-1	-	14	TGCGCCAGCAGCTTGGGTGTAGCTAACTATGGCTACACCTTC	CASSLGVANYGYTF
TRBJ2-7	-	TRBV11-2	-	15	TGTGCCAGCAGCTTAGAGGGGGGGGCAGGCTACGAGCAGTACTTC	CASSLEGGAGYEQYF
TRBJ2-3	-	TRBV15	-	14	TGTGCCACCAGCAGATCCCTAGTAGAAGATACGCAGTATTTT	CATSRSLVEDTQYF
TRBJ1-4	-	TRBV6-5	TRBD1	15	TGTGCCAGCAGGGACAGGGGGACAACTAATGAAAAACTGTTTTTT	CASRDRGTTNEKLFF
TRBJ2-7	-	TRBV5-1	TRBD1	18	TGCGCCAGCAGCTTGGGACCAACCGGGACAGGCCTCACCTACGAGCAGTACTTC	CASSLGPTGTGLTYEQYF
TRBJ1-1	-	TRBV9	-	12	TGTGCCAGCAGCCCCGGGATCACTGAAGCTTTCTTT	CASSPGITEAFF
TRBJ2-1	once	TRBV30	TRBD2	17	TGTGCCTGGAGTGCGACTTGGGCTAGCGGGGTATACAATGAGCAGTTCTTC	CAWSATWASGVYNEQFF
TRBJ1-5	-	TRBV28	-	15	TGTGCCAGCAGTTCCTTAGGGGGGGGTAGGCAGCCCCAGCATTTT	CASSSLGGGRQPQHF
TRBJ2-1	-	TRBV7-9	TRBD1	15	TGTGCCAGCAGCTTCCACAGGGGGCGCCCGTATGAGCAGTTCTTC	CASSFHRGRPYEQFF
TRBJ1-5	-	TRBV6-5	-	14	TGTGCCAGCAGTTACGGGGGGATCAATCAGCCCCAGCATTTT	CASSYGGINQPQHF
TRBJ2-4	-	TRBV6-1	-	16	TGTGCCAGCAGTGAAGTGGCGGGGGCGATTAGAAACATTCAGTACTTC	CASSEVAGAIRNIQYF
TRBJ2-7	-	TRBV19	TRBD2	15	TGTGCCAGTAGTGTACCGGGACTAGCGCGGTACGAGCAGTACTTC	CASSVPGLARYEQYF
TRBJ2-3	-	TRBV19	-	12	TGTGCCAGTAGGGCCCCCACAGATACGCAGTATTTT	CASRAPTDTQYF
TRBJ2-2	once	TRBV19	-	13	TGTGCCAGTAGGACAGTCAACACCGGGGAGCTGTTTTTT	CASRTVNTGELFF
TRBJ2-7	-	TRBV12-2	-	16	TGTGCAAGTCGCTTAGCGGCGGGACTAGAGTCCCACGAGCAGTACTTC	CASRLAAGLESHEQYF
TRBJ2-1	-	TRBV12-5	TRBD2	19	TGTGCTAGTGGTTTGATTTGGACTAGCGGGACCCGGAGATACAATGAGCAGTTCTTC	CASGLIWTSGTRRYNEQFF
TRBJ1-1	-	TRBV27	-	14	TGTGCCAGCAGTTCGCGGGACTCGAACACTGAAGCTTTCTTT	CASSSRDSNTEAFF
TRBJ1-3	-	TRBV11-3	TRBD1	15	TGTGCCAGCAGCAAAGAGGGGGCCTCTGGAAACACCATATATTTT	CASSKEGASGNTIYF
TRBJ2-5	-	TRBV6-1	-	13	TGTGCCAGCAGTGAAGTTATAGCAGAGACCCAGTACTTC	CASSEVIAETQYF
TRBJ2-7	-	TRBV6-5	-	13	TGTGCCAGCAGTCAATTGGGCAGTCGCGAGCAGTACTTC	CASSQLGSREQYF
TRBJ1-1	-	TRBV25-1	-	13	TGTGCCAGCAATAATCAGGGAAGTACTGAAGCTTTCTTT	CASNNQGSTEAFF
TRBJ2-6	-	TRBV14	-	17	TGTGCCAGCAGCCAAGAGGGCTTGATATCTGGGGCCAACGTCCTGACTTTC	CASSQEGLISGANVLTF
TRBJ2-1	-	TRBV11-3	-	15	TGTGCCAGCAGCCCCCAGGGAGGCTCCTACAATGAGCAGTTCTTC	CASSPQGGSYNEQFF
TRBJ2-7	-	TRBV19	TRBD2	15	TGTGCCAGTAGTACCCTGGGTAGCGGGAAATACGAGCAGTACTTC	CASSTLGSGKYEQYF
TRBJ2-3	-	TRBV11-2	-	12	TGTGCCAGCGGAGGGGTCACAGATACGCAGTATTTT	CASGGVTDTQYF
TRBJ1-2	-	TRBV30	TRBD1	13	TGTGCCTGGTCCCGGGACAGGCCTTATGGCTACACCTTC	CAWSRDRPYGYTF
TRBJ2-2	-	TRBV7-2	-	18	TGTGCCAGCAGCTTAGAGTCGTGGGCAGGGGTCTTCGGCGGGGAGCTGTTTTTT	CASSLESWAGVFGGELFF
TRBJ1-6	-	TRBV19	TRBD1	14	TGTGCCAGTACCCGGACAGGGAATAATTCACCCCTCCACTTT	CASTRTGNNSPLHF
TRBJ2-1	few	TRBV30	TRBD1	13	TGTGCCTCCTACTCAGGGGGCGTGAATGAGCAGTTCTTC	CASYSGGVNEQFF
TRBJ2-7	-	TRBV3-1/TRBV3-2	TRBD2	14	TGTGCCAGCAGCCGACTAGCGAATCACTACGAGCAGTACTTC	CASSRLANHYEQYF
TRBJ2-1	-	TRBV5-1	-	17	TGCGCCAGCAGCTTGGCCCAGGGGACCAGACCGAACAATGAGCAGTTCTTC	CASSLAQGTRPNNEQFF
TRBJ1-2	-	TRBV27	TRBD1	13	TGTGCCAGCAGCCTCACAGGGGACTATGGCTACACCTTC	CASSLTGDYGYTF
TRBJ2-7	few	TRBV28	TRBD2	13	TGTGCCAGCTTCTCCAACGGGAGGGGGGTGCAGTACTTC	CASFSNGRGVQYF
TRBJ2-3	-	TRBV5-1	TRBD1	14	TGCGCCAGCAGGGGACAGCCCCCCTCAGATACGCAGTATTTT	CASRGQPPSDTQYF
TRBJ2-7	-	TRBV2	TRBD1	12	TGTGCCAGCAGCTACGACAGGGTGGGGCAGTACTTC	CASSYDRVGQYF